The clone carrying this T cell receptor beta chain occurred many times. This entry is derived from a study of patients and donors after allogeneic stem cell transplantation. The CDR3 is 16 amino acids. The germline V gene has CDR1 SGDLS and CDR2 YYNGEE. V was pared by 0 bases and J by 5 bases, with 5 bases of the junction left unmatched. TCRdb passed the RT-PCR reads through MiXCR, listing each CDR3 protein once. The table includes about 400,000 distinct CDR3 sequences, around 15% detected once. The clonotype comes from a human donor who was either an allogeneic HSCT recipient or a stem cell or donor lymphocyte infusion donor (not recorded which). It is not recorded whose cells these are; they may come from a transplant donor. The material sequenced was blood, either unsorted or a sorted T cell fraction (not recorded which). The V gene is TRBV9, the J gene TRBJ2-1; 10 bases are a match to TRBD2. The CDR3 is CASSVGPAGGDNEQFF. The CDR3 nucleotides read TGTGCCAGCAGCGTAGGCCCAGCGGGAGGGGACAATGAGCAGTTCTTC.